One sample yielded the 22 T cell receptor beta chains listed below, sequenced in a study of cytomegalovirus exposure and HLA in healthy donors. Sequencing was performed with immunoSEQ multiplex PCR; in TCRdb, only in-frame clones are kept and a portion is missing. The sample includes about 140,000 clones, 84% of them seen just once. The sequencing input was PBMCs. These receptors were collected from a woman in her twenties or thirties in good health and CMV-seronegative.

This chain joins TRBV5-1 and TRBJ2-3; D gene unclear. V was cut by 0 bases and J by 4 bases, with 6 bases left in between. The CDR3 loop spans 13 amino acids. Germline V gives CDR1 SGHRS, CDR2 YFSETQ. CDR3 nucleotide sequence: TGCGCCAGCAGCTTGGATTACTCAGATACGCAGTATTTT. It is translated as CASSLDYSDTQYF.

The chain joins TRBV28 to TRBJ2-1; D remains unclear. CDR1 and CDR2 from the germline V gene are MDHEN and SYDVKM. Trimming took off 4 bases at V and 10 bases at J, with 8 bases between the two ends. CDR3 length: 11 amino acids. CDR3 loop: CASSSWREQFF. The CDR3 DNA is TGTGCCAGCAGTTCCTGGCGGGAGCAGTTCTTC.

The gene calls are TRBV30 and TRBJ1-1; 7 positions match TRBD1. V shed 3 bases and J 4 bases; nucleotides not matched to a gene: 11. The CDR3 length is 15 residues. Germline V gives CDR1 GTSNPN, CDR2 SVGIG (reference sequence). Here the CDR3 reads CAWRVKGGAGTEAFF. The CDR3 DNA sequence: TGTGCCTGGAGGGTAAAAGGGGGCGCGGGCACTGAAGCTTTCTTT.

This clone was seen once. The V and J genes are TRBV5-1 and TRBJ1-2; TRBD1 might be the D (6 bases). Trimming took 4 bases from V and 0 from J, leaving 13 bases between them. CDR3 length: 15 residues. Looked up from germline, CDR1 is SGHRS and CDR2 is YFSETQ. The chain's CDR3 is CASSPNQGSNYGYTF. DNA of the CDR3: TGCGCCAGCAGCCCCAATCAGGGGTCTAACTATGGCTACACCTTC.

The rearrangement links TRBV4-2 to TRBJ2-5; tentative D call: TRBD2 (5 bases). Germline V gene sequence: CDR1 LGHNA, CDR2 YNFKEQ. The CDR3 extends over 15 amino acids. Trimming shortened V by 1 base and J by 4 bases, and 13 bases separated the two germline ends. This CDR3 reads CASSQAARDGETQYF. Here the CDR3 DNA reads TGTGCCAGCAGCCAAGCTGCTCGGGATGGAGAGACCCAGTACTTC.

CDR3 amino acids: CAFGTKGGVNTEAFF. CDR3 DNA: TGTGCCTTCGGGACGAAGGGCGGGGTGAACACTGAAGCTTTCTTT. This rearrangement joins TRBV30 to TRBJ1-1; perhaps TRBD1 as D (5 bases). V was pared by 7 bases and J by 0 bases, with 18 bases between. Germline V CDR1 and CDR2: GTSNPN, SVGIG (reference sequence). The CDR3 runs 15 residues.

On this clone itself: One end of the junction does not line up with germline, which may come from a read error. The V gene is TRBV7-8, the J gene TRBJ2-7; unclear D gene. CDR1 and CDR2 (germline): SGHVS, FQNEAQ. The CDR3 contains 13 residues. The DNA of the CDR3 is TGTGCCACCAGCTGGGTGGCGGTCGGAGAGCAGTACTTC. It is translated as CATSWVAVGEQYF.

This clone was observed a few times. The gene calls are TRBV7-2 and TRBJ2-1; 12 bases fit TRBD1. Germline CDR1 reads SGHTA; CDR2 reads FQGNSA. This CDR3 spans 15 amino acids. J lost 10 bases, V lost 5 bases, and 9 bases had no gene match. DNA for the CDR3: TGTGCCAGCAGCCCAGGGGGGACAGGGGGCCGGGAGCAGTTCTTC. Its protein product is CASSPGGTGGREQFF. Full variable domain (outside the CDR3, taken from reference TRBV7-2 and TRBJ2-1): GAGVSQSPSNKVTEKGKDVELRCDPISGHTALYWYRQSLGQGLEFLIYFQGNSAPDKSGLPSDRFSAERTGGSVSTLTIQRTQQEDSAVYLCASSPGGTGGREQFFGPGTRLTVL.

The rearrangement joins TRBV4-1 to TRBJ2-7; 8 nucleotides line up with TRBD1. The trim removed 0 bases at V and 5 bases at J, leaving 9 bases unmatched. Germline CDR1 and CDR2: MGHRA and YSYEKL. CDR3 length: 16 amino acids. CDR3 region: CASSQEGTGGVNEQYF. CDR3 in DNA: TGCGCCAGCAGCCAAGAGGGAACAGGGGGTGTCAACGAGCAGTACTTC.

This CDR3 is CASSLTSAGNQPQHF. The CDR3 DNA follows: TGTGCCAGCAGCTTAACGTCGGCAGGGAATCAGCCCCAGCATTTT. J is TRBJ1-5 and V is TRBV11-2; maybe TRBD1 (5 bases). Per germline, CDR1 SGHAT and CDR2 FQNNGV. The CDR3 loop spans 15 amino acids. V dropped 2 bases and J dropped 4 bases, with 12 bases sitting between them.

The chain is built from TRBV5-4 and TRBJ1-6, with 9 bases identical to TRBD1. With V trimmed by 5 bases and J by 1 base, 10 bases remained unmatched. The germline gives CDR1 SGHNT, CDR2 YYREEE (reference sequence). The CDR3 is 18 residues long. CDR3 sequence (DNA): TGTGCCAGCAGGACCGGGACAGGGAGGGGTTCCTATAATTCACCCCTCCACTTT. Translating it yields CASRTGTGRGSYNSPLHF.

This clone was recorded once. CDR3 region: CATSRDSRSRGGYTF. The CDR3, as DNA: TGTGCCACCAGCAGAGATAGCAGGTCGCGGGGTGGCTACACCTTC. The V gene is TRBV15, the J gene TRBJ1-2; D ambiguous. The CDR3 spans 15 residues. From germline, CDR1 is LNHNV and CDR2 YYDKDF (reference sequence). V lost 0 bases and J 7 bases, leaving 15 bases between the germline ends.

The chain is built from TRBV9 and TRBJ1-1; tentatively, D is TRBD1 (5 bases). V was trimmed by 0 bases and J by 1 base, leaving 7 bases between them. The CDR3 extends over 14 amino acids. Germline V CDR1 and CDR2: SGDLS, YYNGEE. CDR3: CASSVVGQNTEAFF. DNA of the CDR3: TGTGCCAGCAGCGTAGTAGGACAGAACACTGAAGCTTTCTTT. Full variable domain (remainder filled in from reference TRBV9 and TRBJ1-1): DSGVTQTPKHLITATGQRVTLRCSPRSGDLSVYWYQQSLDQGLQFLIQYYNGEERAKGNILERFSAQQFPDLHSELNLSSLELGDSALYFCASSVVGQNTEAFFGQGTRLTVV.

The chain carries TRBV7-2 and TRBJ2-1; weak D call: TRBD2 (6 bases). The CDR3 runs to 13 residues. The V and J ends lost 5 bases and 9 bases respectively, with 14 bases between them. CDR1 and CDR2 (germline): SGHTA, FQGNSA. CDR3 loop: CASSPRLVGEQFF. The CDR3 DNA follows: TGTGCCAGCAGCCCGAGACTAGTTGGTGAGCAGTTCTTC.

This clone was counted only a few times. This chain joins TRBV6-6 and TRBJ1-2, with 7 positions matching TRBD1. The CDR3 runs to 13 residues. After removal of 4 bases from V and 4 bases from J, the junction contained 3 bases not matched to a gene. Germline CDR1 and CDR2: MNHNY and SVGAGI (reference sequence). Here the CDR3 DNA reads TGTGCCAGCAGTTCTAGGACAGGCTATGGCTACACCTTC. Protein sequence: CASSSRTGYGYTF.

V and J are TRBV9 and TRBJ2-7, with 10 bases aligning to TRBD1. With V trimmed by 4 bases and J by 7 bases, 8 bases remained unmatched. From germline, CDR1 is SGDLS and CDR2 YYNGEE. The length of the CDR3 is 14 residues. CDR3 sequence reads: CASSILPGQGEQYF. CDR3 nucleotide sequence: TGTGCCAGCAGCATACTTCCGGGACAGGGGGAGCAGTACTTC.

The chain carries TRBV7-8 and TRBJ2-7; D ambiguous. Germline assignment: CDR1 SGHVS and CDR2 FQNEAQ. V dropped 1 base and J dropped 0 bases, with 10 bases sitting between them. CDR3 length: 15 amino acids. The CDR3 loop is CASSLDGLFSYEQYF. The CDR3 DNA sequence: TGTGCCAGCAGCTTAGATGGCCTTTTCTCCTACGAGCAGTACTTC.

J is TRBJ1-5 and V is TRBV7-2; 10 bases match TRBD1. Germline CDR1 reads SGHTA; CDR2 reads FQGNSA. The CDR3 sequence is 15 residues long. The trim removed 6 bases at V and 4 bases at J, leaving 6 bases unmatched. In nucleotides, the CDR3 is TGTGCCAGCAGAATGACAGGGGGCAGGAATCAGCCCCAGCATTTT. The encoded protein is CASRMTGGRNQPQHF.

About this clone: The same CDR3 also results from other DNA sequences found in this sample. This rearrangement joins TRBV2 to TRBJ2-7, with 9 bases lining up with TRBD1. V shed 6 bases and J 3 bases; nucleotides not matched to a gene: 0. The CDR3 totals 12 residues. Germline assignment: CDR1 SNHLY and CDR2 FYNNEI. The CDR3 nucleotides read TGTGCCAGCAGGGACAGGGGCTACGAGCAGTACTTC. It translates to CASRDRGYEQYF.

This clone was seen a handful of times. The J gene is TRBJ1-1, the V gene TRBV2, with unresolved D. V lost 4 bases and J 0 bases, leaving 6 bases between the germline ends. Germline CDR1 and CDR2: SNHLY and FYNNEI. The CDR3 spans 13 residues. In DNA, the CDR3 is TGTGCCAGCAGTGCAATCATGAACACTGAAGCTTTCTTT. Translating it yields CASSAIMNTEAFF.

The chain employs TRBV7-8 and TRBJ2-1, with TRBD2 matching 11 bases. With V trimmed by 1 base and J by 7 bases, 3 bases remained unmatched. CDR3 size: 15 residues. From germline, CDR1 is SGHVS and CDR2 FQNEAQ. CDR3 in DNA: TGTGCCAGCAGCTTAGTTAGCGGGGGGGGTAATGAGCAGTTCTTC. Its translation is CASSLVSGGGNEQFF.

The V and J genes are TRBV5-1 and TRBJ2-5; no definite D call. The V end was cut by 0 bases, the J end by 5 bases, with 11 bases between. The germline gives CDR1 SGHRS, CDR2 YFSETQ. The CDR3 covers 14 residues. The CDR3, as DNA: TGCGCCAGCAGCTTGGACACCACCCGCGAGACCCAGTACTTC. Its protein is CASSLDTTRETQYF.